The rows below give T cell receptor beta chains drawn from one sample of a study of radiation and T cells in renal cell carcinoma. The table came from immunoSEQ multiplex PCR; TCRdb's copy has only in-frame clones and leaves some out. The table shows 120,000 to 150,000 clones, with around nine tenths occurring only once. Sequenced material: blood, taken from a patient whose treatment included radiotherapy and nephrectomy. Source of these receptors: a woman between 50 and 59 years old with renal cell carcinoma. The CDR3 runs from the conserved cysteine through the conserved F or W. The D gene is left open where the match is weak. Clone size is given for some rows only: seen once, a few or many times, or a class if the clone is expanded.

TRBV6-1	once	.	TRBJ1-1	CATFFGGGTNTEAFF	TGTGCCACCTTCTTCGGGGGGGGCACTAACACTGAAGCTTTCTTT
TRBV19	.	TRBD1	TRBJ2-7	CASSIVQGGTSYEQYF	TGTGCCAGTAGTATCGTACAGGGGGGAACCTCCTACGAGCAGTACTTC
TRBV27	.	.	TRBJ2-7	CASKNPDRRVDEQYF	TGTGCCAGCAAAAATCCAGACAGACGGGTCGACGAGCAGTACTTC
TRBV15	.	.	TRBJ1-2	CATSRDQGSYTF	TGTGCCACCAGCAGAGATCAGGGGAGCTACACCTTC
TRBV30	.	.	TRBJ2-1	CACTIDGRRGVEQFF	TGTGCCTGCACTATAGACGGCAGAAGGGGGGTGGAGCAGTTCTTC
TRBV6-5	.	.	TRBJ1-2	CASSEDRRLYGYTF	TGTGCCAGCAGTGAAGACAGGCGCCTCTATGGCTACACCTTC
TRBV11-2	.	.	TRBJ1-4	CASSLAYTRREEKLFF	TGTGCCAGCAGCTTAGCCTACACTCGACGAGAGGAAAAACTGTTTTTT
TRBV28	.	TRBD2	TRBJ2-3	CASSPGGYTDTQYF	TGTGCCAGCAGTCCGGGGGGATACACAGATACGCAGTATTTT
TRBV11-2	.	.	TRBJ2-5	CASSPGAEETQYF	TGTGCCAGCAGCCCTGGGGCGGAAGAGACCCAGTACTTC
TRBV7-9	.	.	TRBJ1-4	CASSPTGANEKLFF	TGTGCCAGCAGCCCTACGGGAGCTAATGAAAAACTGTTTTTT
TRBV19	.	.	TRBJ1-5	CASSISSYSNQPQHF	TGTGCCAGTAGTATCTCCAGTTATAGCAATCAGCCCCAGCATTTT
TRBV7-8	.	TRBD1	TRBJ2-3	CASRPGQGTDTQYF	TGTGCCAGCAGACCGGGACAGGGGACAGATACGCAGTATTTT
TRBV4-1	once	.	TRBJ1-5	CASSLGPGNNQPQHF	TGCGCCAGCAGCCTCGGGCCGGGCAACAATCAGCCCCAGCATTTT
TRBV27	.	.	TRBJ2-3	CASSLSGRYTQYF	TGTGCCAGCAGTTTATCCGGCCGTTATACGCAGTATTTT